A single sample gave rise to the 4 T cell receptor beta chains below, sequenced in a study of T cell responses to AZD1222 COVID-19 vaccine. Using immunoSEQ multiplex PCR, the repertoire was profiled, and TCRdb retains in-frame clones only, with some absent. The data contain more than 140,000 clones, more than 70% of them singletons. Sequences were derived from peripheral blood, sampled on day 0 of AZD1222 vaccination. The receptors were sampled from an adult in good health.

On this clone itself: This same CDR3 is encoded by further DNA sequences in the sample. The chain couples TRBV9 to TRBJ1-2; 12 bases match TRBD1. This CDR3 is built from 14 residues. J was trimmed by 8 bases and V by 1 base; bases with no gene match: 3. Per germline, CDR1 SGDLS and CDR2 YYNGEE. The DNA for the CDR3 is TGTGCCAGCAGCGTATCCGGGACAGGGGGCGGCTACACCTTC. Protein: CASSVSGTGGGYTF.

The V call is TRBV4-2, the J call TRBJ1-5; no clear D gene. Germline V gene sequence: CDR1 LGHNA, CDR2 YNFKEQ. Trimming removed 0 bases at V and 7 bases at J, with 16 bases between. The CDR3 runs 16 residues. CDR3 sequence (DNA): TGTGCCAGCAGCCAAGAAGGGCCCTCTCTCGGGCAGCCCCAGCATTTT. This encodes CASSQEGPSLGQPQHF.

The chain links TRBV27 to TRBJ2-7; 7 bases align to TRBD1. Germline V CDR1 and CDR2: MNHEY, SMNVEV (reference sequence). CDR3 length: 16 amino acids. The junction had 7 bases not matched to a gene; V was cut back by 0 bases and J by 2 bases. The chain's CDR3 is CASSLSSGTVTYEQYF. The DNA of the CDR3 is TGTGCCAGCAGTTTATCATCGGGGACAGTGACCTACGAGCAGTACTTC.

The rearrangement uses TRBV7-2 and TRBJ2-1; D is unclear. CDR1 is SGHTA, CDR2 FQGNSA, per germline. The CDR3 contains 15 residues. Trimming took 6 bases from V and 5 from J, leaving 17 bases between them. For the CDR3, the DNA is TGTGCCAGCAGTCCGATTGCTGTCGGGCACAATGAGCAGTTCTTC. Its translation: CASSPIAVGHNEQFF.